These 15 T cell receptor beta chains originate from one sample sequenced in a study of cytomegalovirus exposure and HLA in healthy donors. Vbeta (60) and Jbeta (13) primers were used in the PCR. Only in-frame clones appear in the TCRdb table, and some are missing; sequencing was by immunoSEQ multiplex PCR. The table includes 150,000 to 200,000 clones, almost 80% detected once. The sequenced sample consisted of PBMCs. The receptors come from a man between 18 and 35 years old in good health and CMV-seropositive.

V gene TRBV7-9 combines with J gene TRBJ2-5, with TRBD2 matching 15 bases. In germline, CDR1 is SEHNR, CDR2 FQNEAQ (reference sequence). CDR3 length equals 18 residues. V lost 3 bases to trimming and J lost 4 bases; unmatched junction nucleotides: 9. The chain's CDR3 is CASSFFPVGLAGGETQYF. The CDR3 DNA follows: TGTGCCAGCAGCTTTTTCCCGGTGGGACTAGCGGGAGGAGAGACCCAGTACTTC.

The rearrangement joins TRBV6-6 to TRBJ2-5; D remains ambiguous. Germline V gives CDR1 MNHNY, CDR2 SVGAGI (reference sequence). The CDR3 length is 14 residues. Trimming left V 2 bases short and J 5 bases short, with 12 bases between. The CDR3 region is CASSYEVSLETQYF. In DNA form, the CDR3 reads TGTGCCAGCAGTTACGAGGTCAGCCTCGAGACCCAGTACTTC.

The sample holds a few counts of this clone. The chain links TRBV9 to TRBJ2-7, with 9 bases fitting TRBD1. The CDR3 extends over 15 amino acids. V was clipped by 7 bases and J by 3 bases; unmatched bases: 11. Germline CDR1 reads SGDLS; CDR2 reads YYNGEE. The CDR3 region has the DNA TGTGCCAGCTCCCCGGAGGGGACAGGGATCTACGAGCAGTACTTC. Its protein product is CASSPEGTGIYEQYF.

V gene TRBV5-6 combines with J gene TRBJ2-7; D perhaps matches TRBD1 (6 bases). CDR3 length equals 12 residues. The ends were cut back, 3 bases at V and 6 bases at J, with 10 bases in the middle. Germline CDR1 SGHDT, CDR2 YYEEEE. The CDR3 DNA sequence: TGTGCCAGCAGCTCAGGGGTCGGCGAGCAGTACTTC. Amino acid sequence: CASSSGVGEQYF.

The chain combines TRBV28 with TRBJ2-3; 9 positions agree with TRBD1. CDR1 MDHEN and CDR2 SYDVKM come from the germline V gene. Trimming took 8 bases from V and 4 from J; bases not matched to a gene: 16. The CDR3 loop spans 17 amino acids. CDR3 region: CASSLRDRAASADTQYF. CDR3 DNA sequence: TGTGCCAGCTCCCTTCGGGACAGGGCCGCTAGCGCAGATACGCAGTATTTT.

Notes on this clone: No conserved phenylalanine or tryptophan is present at the end of the CDR3, so a read error is the likely explanation. This sample also contains other DNA sequences that code for the same CDR3. The chain links TRBV6-6 to TRBJ1-6, with D possibly matching TRBD1 (5 bases). This CDR3 contains 16 residues. Germline V gene data show CDR1 as MNHNY and CDR2 as SVGAGI (reference sequence). V lost 2 bases and J 5 bases, leaving 13 bases between the germline ends. CDR3 coding DNA: TGTGCCAGCAGTTACCATCTACAGGTGCATAATTCACCCCTCCACCTT. Its translation is CASSYHLQVHNSPLHL.

The chain joins TRBV7-9 to TRBJ1-1, with D possibly being TRBD1 (5 bases). The V end lost 5 bases, the J end lost 1 base, and 14 bases lay between the germline ends. The CDR3 totals 15 residues. CDR1 SEHNR and CDR2 FQNEAQ come from the germline V gene (reference sequence). CDR3 sequence reads: CASSDRQSENTEAFF. CDR3 in DNA: TGTGCCAGCAGCGATCGACAGAGCGAGAACACTGAAGCTTTCTTT. Full variable domain (outside the CDR3, taken from reference TRBV7-9 and TRBJ1-1): DTGVSQNPRHKITKRGQNVTFRCDPISEHNRLYWYRQTLGQGPEFLTYFQNEAQLEKSRLLSDRFSAERPKGSFSTLEIQRTEQGDSAMYLCASSDRQSENTEAFFGQGTRLTVV.

The chain is built from TRBV4-1 and TRBJ2-3; weak D call: TRBD1 (6 bases). Between the trimmed V and J ends, which lost 2 bases and 4 bases, there was a span of 13 bases. The CDR3 has 15 residues. In germline, CDR1 is MGHRA, CDR2 YSYEKL. The CDR3 here is CASSQRPRGPDTQYF. CDR3 nucleotides: TGCGCCAGCAGCCAACGGCCCAGGGGCCCAGATACGCAGTATTTT.

This clone was seen a few times. The chain employs TRBV28 and TRBJ1-2, with 8 bases matching TRBD1. J gave up 1 base and V 6 bases, and 13 bases lay outside the gene matches. Germline V CDR1 and CDR2: MDHEN, SYDVKM. CDR3 length: 17 amino acids. The CDR3: CASRNPPGQALNYGYTF. In DNA form, the CDR3 reads TGTGCCAGCAGAAATCCACCGGGACAGGCACTTAACTATGGCTACACCTTC.

The chain joins TRBV4-1 to TRBJ1-1; D uncertain. The CDR3 consists of 15 residues. CDR1 and CDR2 (germline): MGHRA, YSYEKL. V was pared by 6 bases and J by 0 bases, with 14 bases between. The CDR3 DNA is TGCGCCAGCAGTCCCGTACAGCTACTGAACACTGAAGCTTTCTTT. It is translated as CASSPVQLLNTEAFF.

The chain employs TRBV7-9 and TRBJ1-1; D is possibly TRBD1 (5 bases). V was shortened by 7 bases and J by 12 bases, with 18 bases between the two germline ends. The CDR3 length is 12 residues. Germline V lookup: CDR1 SEHNR, CDR2 FQNEAQ (reference sequence). The CDR3, as DNA: TGTGCCAGCACCTCGATGGGGGGATGGCCTTTCTTT. It specifies CASTSMGGWPFF.

This clone was detected only once. The chain is built from TRBV29-1 and TRBJ2-1; 13 bases align to TRBD2. Losses at the gene ends were 0 bases for V and 4 bases for J; bases not matched to a gene: 6. This CDR3 is 17 amino acids long. Looked up from germline, CDR1 is SQVTM and CDR2 is ANQGSEA. The CDR3 here is CSVEDEGGLAGYNEQFF. The CDR3 region has the DNA TGCAGCGTTGAAGATGAAGGGGGACTAGCGGGGTACAATGAGCAGTTCTTC.

The chain combines TRBV15 with TRBJ2-1; 7 nucleotides agree with TRBD2. Germline V CDR1 and CDR2: LNHNV, YYDKDF (reference sequence). This CDR3 spans 17 amino acids. V trimming: 1 base; J trimming: 4 bases; junction bases outside the gene matches: 10. The CDR3 DNA is TGTGCCACCAGCAGAGGAGGTTACGGGAGGCAATACAATGAGCAGTTCTTC. Translating gives CATSRGGYGRQYNEQFF.

This chain connects TRBV11-2 to TRBJ1-1, with 9 positions matching TRBD1. CDR3 length: 16 residues. Germline trimming cut 1 base from V and 0 bases from J; bases unmatched to any gene: 3. The germline V gene encodes CDR1 SGHAT and CDR2 FQNNGV. CDR3 bases: TGTGCCAGCAGCTTAGCGGGACAGGGAATGAACACTGAAGCTTTCTTT. This codes for CASSLAGQGMNTEAFF. Full variable domain (rest looked up from reference TRBV11-2 and TRBJ1-1): EAGVAQSPRYKIIEKRQSVAFWCNPISGHATLYWYQQILGQGPKLLIQFQNNGVVDDSQLPKDRFSAERLKGVDSTLKIQPAKLEDSAVYLCASSLAGQGMNTEAFFGQGTRLTVV.

In the case of this clone: A junction end diverges from the germline sequence, so it may reflect a read error. V is TRBV27 and J is TRBJ1-1; D perhaps matches TRBD1 (6 bases). The CDR3 has 12 residues. From germline, CDR1 is MNHEY and CDR2 SMNVEV (reference sequence). The CDR3 is CASSLGGEPEVF. Here the CDR3 DNA reads TGTGCCAGCAGTTTAGGGGGCGAGCCGGAAGTCTTT.